These 27 T cell receptor beta chains came from one sample sequenced in a study of regulatory T cells in long-lasting Graves disease. CDR3-region Arm-PCR and iRepertoire HTBI primers produced the TCR beta libraries. TCRdb independently ran MiXCR on the multiplex PCR reads; one entry per CDR3 protein. The sample lists roughly 450,000 distinct CDR3 sequences, around 24% seen once, with roughly a quarter in the top ten. Time point here: persistent/refractory GD, antithyroid drugs over 5 years with positive TRAb. Construction of the TCR library relied on RNA isolated from PBMCs. The sequencing used peripheral blood mononuclear cells (PBMCs), collected when the disease was refractory, from a patient treated with antithyroid drugs. The receptors here all came from a female donor with Graves disease.

This clonotype was detected ten times or more. V usage is TRBV15 and J usage is TRBJ1-6; D perhaps matches TRBD1 (5 bases). The length of the CDR3 is 14 residues. The ends were cut back, 7 bases at V and 6 bases at J, with 13 bases in the middle. Germline V CDR1 and CDR2: LNHNV, YYDKDF (reference sequence). The CDR3 DNA sequence: TGTGCCACCAACCGGGACCGCAGTAATTCACCCCTCCACTTT. This gives the protein CATNRDRSNSPLHF.

This clonotype was counted only a few times. This sequence joins TRBV15 and TRBJ2-7, with D possibly being TRBD1 (6 bases). Germline-derived CDR1 and CDR2 are LNHNV and YYDKDF (reference sequence). The CDR3 has 15 amino acids. The V end was cut by 0 bases, the J end by 5 bases, with 14 bases between. Here the CDR3 DNA reads TGTGCCACCAGCAGAGATCGACGCAGGGGCAACGAGCAGTACTTC. This translates into CATSRDRRRGNEQYF.

This clonotype has more than one count but fewer than ten. The rearrangement links TRBV25-1 to TRBJ1-2; no definite D call. From germline, CDR1 is MGHDK and CDR2 SYGVNS. Trimming removed 3 bases at V and 0 bases at J, with 8 bases between. The CDR3 covers 14 residues. The CDR3 protein is CASSDWESNYGYTF. CDR3 DNA sequence: TGTGCCAGCAGTGACTGGGAATCTAACTATGGCTACACCTTC.

This clonotype occurred many times. One junction end disagrees with the germline gene, perhaps due to a read error. The chain couples TRBV3-1 to TRBJ2-7; D gene unclear. Germline V gene lookup returns CDR1 LGHDT and CDR2 YNNKEL (reference sequence). The CDR3 spans 11 residues. In DNA form, the CDR3 reads TGTGCCAGCAGCCAAGATATGGCCCATCACTTC. Protein: CASSQDMAHHF.

This clonotype was recorded many times. The chain uses TRBV6-2 or TRBV6-3 and TRBJ1-5; D ambiguous. Germline V gene sequence: CDR1 MNHEY, CDR2 SVGEGT. Trimming took 5 bases from V and 5 from J, leaving 10 bases between them. The CDR3 has 13 residues. CDR3 DNA sequence: TGTGCCAGCAGTACCTTGAAAGATCAGCCCCAGCATTTT. The encoded protein is CASSTLKDQPQHF.

This clonotype has a handful of counts. The CDR3 DNA follows: TGCAGTGCTAGACCTATCGACAGGGGCAATCAGCCCCAGCATTTT. Amino acid sequence: CSARPIDRGNQPQHF. J is TRBJ1-5 and V is TRBV20-1; the match to TRBD1 covers 7 bases. Looked up from germline, CDR1 is DFQATT and CDR2 is SNEGSKA (reference sequence). This CDR3 comprises 15 residues. The junction had 6 bases not matched to a gene; V was cut back by 2 bases and J by 2 bases.

This clonotype has just a few counts. The chain has TRBV7-9 and TRBJ2-7, with 8 bases aligning to TRBD2. Unmatched junction bases numbered 13, after V lost 7 bases and J lost 5 bases. The CDR3 sequence is 15 residues long. The germline V gene encodes CDR1 SEHNR and CDR2 FQNEAQ (reference sequence). The CDR3 is CASNSPTSGHDEQYF. CDR3 coding DNA: TGTGCCAGCAACTCCCCAACTAGCGGTCACGACGAGCAGTACTTC.

The chain has TRBV7-6 and TRBJ2-1; D is uncertain. This CDR3 is 16 amino acids long. Trimming stripped 1 base from V and 5 bases from J, with 15 bases between. Germline CDR1 reads SGHVS; CDR2 reads FNYEAQ. As DNA, the CDR3 is TGTGCCAGCAGCTTAGTGGCTGGCGGCGCGGACAATGAGCAGTTCTTC. Translated, it gives CASSLVAGGADNEQFF.

The CDR3 reads CSVGYLGYTF. Written as DNA, the CDR3 is TGCAGCGTTGGGTATTTAGGCTACACCTTC. This rearrangement joins TRBV29-1 to TRBJ1-2; D gene unclear. V lost 4 bases and J 8 bases, leaving 8 bases between the germline ends. This CDR3 has 10 amino acids. Germline V lookup: CDR1 SQVTM, CDR2 ANQGSEA.

The table lists this clonotype with many counts. This chain uses TRBV12-3 or TRBV12-4 with TRBJ1-1; perhaps TRBD1 as D (5 bases). V was pared by 4 bases and J by 7 bases, with 13 bases between. This CDR3 is 13 amino acids long. CDR3 in DNA: TGTGCCAGCAGTTATCCCGGGACTGGTGAAGCTTTCTTT. It yields the protein CASSYPGTGEAFF.

This clonotype was seen a few times. The V and J genes are TRBV2 and TRBJ2-7; possible D gene TRBD2, 6 bases. CDR3 length: 15 residues. Trimming took off 5 bases at V and 3 bases at J, with 17 bases between the two ends. Per germline, CDR1 SNHLY and CDR2 FYNNEI. The chain's CDR3 is CASSNGRTSYYEQYF. CDR3 nucleotide sequence: TGTGCCAGCAGTAATGGGAGAACTAGCTACTACGAGCAGTACTTC.

This clonotype was recorded once. This rearrangement joins TRBV11-2 to TRBJ1-3; D gene uncertain. Trimming pared 3 bases from V and 4 bases from J, leaving 13 bases between. This CDR3 comprises 15 residues. Germline CDR1 SGHAT, CDR2 FQNNGV. The CDR3 loop reads CASSLTGVRGNTIYF. The CDR3, as DNA: TGTGCCAGCAGCTTGACCGGGGTGCGCGGAAACACCATATATTTT.

The chain employs TRBV7-9 and TRBJ2-7, with 13 bases identical to TRBD2. The CDR3 length is 18 residues. V lost 3 bases and J lost 2; bases outside the gene matches: 10. The germline V gene encodes CDR1 SEHNR and CDR2 FQNEAQ (reference sequence). CDR3 sequence (DNA): TGTGCCAGCAGCTTTGGACTAGCGGGAGAAGTCCCTCCCTACGAGCAGTACTTC. It is translated as CASSFGLAGEVPPYEQYF.

This clonotype was counted only a few times. The gene calls are TRBV28 and TRBJ2-1, with 7 positions matching TRBD2. CDR3 length equals 14 residues. The trim removed 5 bases at V and 6 bases at J, leaving 7 bases unmatched. Germline V gene sequence: CDR1 MDHEN, CDR2 SYDVKM. In DNA form, the CDR3 reads TGTGCCAGCAGTCCCGGGACTACCCCCAATGAGCAGTTCTTC. Its translation is CASSPGTTPNEQFF. The full variable domain, in which reference TRBV28 and TRBJ2-1 provide the parts outside the CDR3, is DVKVTQSSRYLVKRTGEKVFLECVQDMDHENMFWYRQDPGLGLRLIYFSYDVKMKEKGDIPEGYSVSREKKERFSLILESASTNQTSMYLCASSPGTTPNEQFFGPGTRLTVL.

This clonotype was counted ten times or more. V usage is TRBV12-3 or TRBV12-4 and J usage is TRBJ2-7; 14 bases agree with TRBD2. V was pared by 7 bases and J by 7 bases, with 9 bases of the junction left unmatched. The CDR3 sequence is 15 residues long. For the CDR3, the DNA is TGTGCCAGCAACGGGGGACTAGCGGGAGTGGGAGAGCAGTACTTC. Translation gives CASNGGLAGVGEQYF.

Many counts were recorded for this clonotype. The chain carries TRBV7-3 and TRBJ2-7, with TRBD1 matching 10 bases. The V and J ends lost 3 bases and 2 bases, in that order; junction bases with no gene match: 4. This CDR3 contains 15 residues. Germline V lookup: CDR1 SGHTA, CDR2 FQGTGA. CDR3 in DNA: TGTGCCAGCAGCTTTAGACAGGGGGCCACCTACGAGCAGTACTTC. This encodes CASSFRQGATYEQYF.

The V gene is TRBV20-1, the J gene TRBJ2-7, with D tentatively TRBD1 (6 bases). The V gene's germline CDR1 is DFQATT and CDR2 SNEGSKA (reference sequence). CDR3 length: 14 residues. Trimming cost V 0 bases and J 4 bases, with 13 bases left between them. The CDR3 DNA reads TGCAGTGCTAGAGACGGACAGTTTTATTACGAGCAGTACTTC. It specifies CSARDGQFYYEQYF.

Comments on this clonotype: A far larger clone is only one base removed, so a read error is likely. This rearrangement joins TRBV28 to TRBJ2-5; D uncertain. Trimming left V 6 bases short and J 5 bases short, with 16 bases between. The CDR3 runs 14 residues. The germline CDR1 and CDR2 sequences are MDHEN and SYDVKM. The chain's CDR3 is CASSLYGVGETQYF. The CDR3 bases are TGTGCCAGCAGCTTGTATGGGGTGGGCGAGACCCAGTACTTC.

Ten or more counts support this clonotype. This chain links TRBV28 with TRBJ1-4, with D maybe TRBD1 (6 bases). The CDR3 runs to 15 residues. The V end was cut by 6 bases, the J end by 10 bases, with 21 bases between. Germline-derived CDR1 and CDR2 are MDHEN and SYDVKM. The DNA for the CDR3 is TGTGCCAGCAGCCGGACTCAGGGGATTACGGGAAAACTGTTTTTT. Translating it yields CASSRTQGITGKLFF.

V gene TRBV14 combines with J gene TRBJ1-1; TRBD1 matches at 7 bases. The germline gives CDR1 SGHDN, CDR2 FVKESK. The CDR3 loop spans 15 amino acids. Germline trimming cut 4 bases from V and 4 bases from J; bases unmatched to any gene: 9. CDR3 sequence: CASSPLVAGGTEAFF. The CDR3 nucleotides read TGTGCCAGCAGCCCCCTCGTTGCAGGGGGCACTGAAGCTTTCTTT.

There are many counts of this clonotype. The CDR3 DNA reads TGTGCCACCAGCAGTACAGGCTATGGCTACACCTTC. Translating it yields CATSSTGYGYTF. The V call is TRBV15, the J call TRBJ1-2; perhaps TRBD1 as D (5 bases). The CDR3 loop spans 12 amino acids. Looked up from germline, CDR1 is LNHNV and CDR2 is YYDKDF (reference sequence). With 3 bases removed from V and 4 bases from J, the gap between germline ends came to 6 bases. Full variable domain (outside the CDR3, taken from reference TRBV15 and TRBJ1-2): DAMVIQNPRYQVTQFGKPVTLSCSQTLNHNVMYWYQQKSSQAPKLLFHYYDKDFNNEADTPDNFQSRRPNTSFCFLDIRSPGLGDTAMYLCATSSTGYGYTFGSGTRLTVV.

This clonotype was recorded at least ten times. This chain joins TRBV11-2 and TRBJ2-2; 13 bases are a match to TRBD2. The CDR3 has 15 amino acids. Germline V CDR1 and CDR2: SGHAT, FQNNGV. Trimming at V came to 4 bases and at J to 6 bases, leaving 2 bases not matched to a gene. CDR3 amino acids: CASSWTSGSSGELFF. The CDR3 DNA sequence: TGTGCCAGCAGCTGGACTAGCGGGAGTTCCGGGGAGCTGTTTTTT.

This clonotype was seen many times. This rearrangement joins TRBV7-8 to TRBJ2-5, with D possibly being TRBD1 (6 bases). CDR1 is SGHVS, CDR2 FQNEAQ, per germline. With 5 bases removed from V and 5 bases from J, the gap between germline ends came to 18 bases. The CDR3 extends over 15 amino acids. The CDR3 is CASSATGKVGETQYF. The CDR3 coding sequence is TGTGCCAGCAGCGCAACAGGGAAGGTCGGGGAGACCCAGTACTTC.

For this clonotype: At one end, the junction sequence differs from germline, possibly due to a read error. The chain uses TRBV30 and TRBJ2-7; 9 positions agree with TRBD2. The germline V gene encodes CDR1 GTSNPN and CDR2 SVGIG (reference sequence). CDR3 length: 13 amino acids. The CDR3, as DNA: TGTGCCTGGAGTGTAGGGCGGGAGGGGAGTCGTCGGTTC. This translates into CAWSVGREGSRRF.

This clonotype was counted a few times. V gene TRBV5-5 combines with J gene TRBJ2-5, with 9 bases identical to TRBD2. Germline CDR1 is SGHKS and CDR2 is YYEKEE (reference sequence). CDR3 length equals 16 residues. Unmatched junction bases numbered 4, after V lost 0 bases and J lost 1 base. CDR3 nucleotides: TGTGCCAGCAGCTTGGAGGGTAGCGGGGGCCAAGAGACCCAGTACTTC. It specifies CASSLEGSGGQETQYF.

This chain links TRBV6-1 with TRBJ2-1, with D possibly being TRBD2 (5 bases). Trimming took 5 bases from V and 7 from J, leaving 18 bases between them. Germline CDR1 MNHNS, CDR2 SASEGT. The CDR3 has 15 amino acids. CDR3 region: CASSTRTPTGNEQFF. The CDR3 DNA reads TGTGCCAGCAGTACCCGGACTCCGACCGGGAATGAGCAGTTCTTC.

The gene calls are TRBV25-1 and TRBJ1-1, with D unclear. The CDR3 sequence is 13 residues long. Germline CDR1 MGHDK, CDR2 SYGVNS. V was pared by 3 bases and J by 7 bases, with 12 bases between. This CDR3 is CASSDLGELEAFF. CDR3 bases: TGTGCCAGCAGTGACCTGGGAGAGCTTGAAGCTTTCTTT.